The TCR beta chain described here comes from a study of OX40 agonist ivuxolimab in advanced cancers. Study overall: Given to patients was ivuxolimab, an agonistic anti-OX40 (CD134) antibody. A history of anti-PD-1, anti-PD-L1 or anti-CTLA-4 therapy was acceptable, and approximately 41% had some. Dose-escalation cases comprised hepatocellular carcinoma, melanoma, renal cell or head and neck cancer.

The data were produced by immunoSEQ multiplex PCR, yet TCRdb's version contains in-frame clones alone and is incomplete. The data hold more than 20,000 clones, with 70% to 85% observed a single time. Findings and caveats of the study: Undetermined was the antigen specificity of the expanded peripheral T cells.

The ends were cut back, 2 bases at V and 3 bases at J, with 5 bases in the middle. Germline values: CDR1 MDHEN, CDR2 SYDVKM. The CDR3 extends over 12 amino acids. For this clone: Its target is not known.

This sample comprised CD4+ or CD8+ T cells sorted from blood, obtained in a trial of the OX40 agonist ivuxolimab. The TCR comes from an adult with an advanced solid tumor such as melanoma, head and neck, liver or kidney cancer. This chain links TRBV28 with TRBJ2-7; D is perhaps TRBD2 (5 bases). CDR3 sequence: CASSLGSYEQYF. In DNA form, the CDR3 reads TGTGCCAGCAGTTTAGGGAGCTACGAGCAGTACTTC.